This is a list of T cell receptor beta chains from one sample in a study of Graves' ophthalmopathy and Graves' hyperthyroidism. TCRdb independently ran MiXCR on the multiplex PCR reads; one entry per CDR3 protein. The profile shows 560,000 or so distinct CDR3 sequences, under 40% of them singletons. The material sequenced was peripheral blood or thyroid tissue (not recorded which). The receptors derive from an adult man with Graves' hyperthyroidism. The CDR3 runs from the conserved cysteine through the conserved F or W. A D gene is named only where the DNA matches it firmly. Expanded clones are given a class, and other clones once, few, many or no size at all.

TGTGCCAGCAGTTTAAACGGGGTTGTTGGGACCTACGCTTTCTTT | CASSLNGVVGTYAFF | NA | few | TRBJ1-1 | TRBV27
TGTGCCAGCAGCGCGGGGACAGGGCCAATATACTTC | CASSAGTGPIYF | TRBD1 | many | TRBJ2-7 | TRBV9
TGTGCCACCAGTGCCTACAGGGGAATGGAAGAGACCCAGTACTTC | CATSAYRGMEETQYF | TRBD1 | NA | TRBJ2-5 | TRBV24-1
TGTGCCAGCACCCAGGGGAGCTATGGCTACACCTTC | CASTQGSYGYTF | NA | NA | TRBJ1-2 | TRBV2
TGCAGCGTTGAAGATTTCAGGGGCGGGGGGCCCACCGGGGAGCTGTTTTTT | CSVEDFRGGGPTGELFF | TRBD2 | many | TRBJ2-2 | TRBV29-1
TGCGCCAGCAGTCAAGAGTGGCAGGGGTCGTTAGCTAACTATGGCTACACCTTC | CASSQEWQGSLANYGYTF | NA | NA | TRBJ1-2 | TRBV5-1
TGCAGCGTTGCCCACTACGACCCACGGACTGAAGCTTTCTTT | CSVAHYDPRTEAFF | NA | many | TRBJ1-1 | TRBV29-1
TGCGCCAGCACGGACAGGGGACCCAACTATGGCTACACCTTC | CASTDRGPNYGYTF | TRBD1 | NA | TRBJ1-2 | TRBV5-1
TGTGCCAGTAGTACGGCCCTAGCCCACGAGCAGTACTTC | CASSTALAHEQYF | NA | many | TRBJ2-7 | TRBV19
TGTGCCAGCAGCTTGGCGGTAGCGGGAGGGAACGAGCAGTACTTC | CASSLAVAGGNEQYF | TRBD2 | NA | TRBJ2-7 | TRBV5-6
TGTGCCAGCAGCCCTGGGCCGAATCAGCCCCAGCATTTT | CASSPGPNQPQHF | NA | many | TRBJ1-5 | TRBV5-1
TGTGCCATCAGTGAGGGGGTCACAGATACGCAGTATTTT | CAISEGVTDTQYF | NA | NA | TRBJ2-3 | TRBV10-3
TGTGCCAGCAGCTCGACAGGGGTCGAGCAGTACTTC | CASSSTGVEQYF | TRBD1 | many | TRBJ2-7 | TRBV6-5
TGTGCCAGCAGCTCGTGGAGGACGAACACCGGGGAGCTGTTTTTT | CASSSWRTNTGELFF | NA | few | TRBJ2-2 | TRBV7-3
TGTGCCACCAGCAGTGATGGGGGCTTCCAAGAGACCCAGTACTTC | CATSSDGGFQETQYF | NA | NA | TRBJ2-5 | TRBV15
TGTGCCAGCAGTTTGGTGGAGACTGAAGCTTTCTTT | CASSLVETEAFF | NA | NA | TRBJ1-1 | TRBV28
TGTGCCTGGAGACACGCGTATGGCTACACCTTC | CAWRHAYGYTF | NA | NA | TRBJ1-2 | TRBV30
TGCAGCGGGGCCAACGTCCTGACTTTC | CSGANVLTF | NA | NA | TRBJ2-6 | TRBV29-1
TGTGCCAGCAGCTTAAGGGACAGGGTTTTCTACGAGCAGTACTTC | CASSLRDRVFYEQYF | TRBD1 | NA | TRBJ2-7 | TRBV11-1
TGCAGCGTGGCCGGGACAGGGGGCTACACCTTC | CSVAGTGGYTF | TRBD1 | once | TRBJ1-2 | TRBV29-1
TGCAGTGCTAGAGATCGGTGGGCAGTAGCCAAAAACATTCAGTACTTC | CSARDRWAVAKNIQYF | NA | NA | TRBJ2-4 | TRBV20-1
TGTGCCATCAGGGAAGGACAGGGGGCGGAAGAGCAGTACTTC | CAIREGQGAEEQYF | TRBD1 | NA | TRBJ2-7 | TRBV10-3
TGTGCCAGCAGCGGGGGAGATAACACCGGGGAGCTGTTTTTT | CASSGGDNTGELFF | NA | NA | TRBJ2-2 | TRBV12-3/TRBV12-4
TGCAGTGCTGGGACTGGGACAGGGGACACCTACGAGCAGTACTTC | CSAGTGTGDTYEQYF | TRBD1 | NA | TRBJ2-7 | TRBV20-1
TGTGCCTGGAAATGGAGAACTGAAGCTTTCTTT | CAWKWRTEAFF | NA | many | TRBJ1-1 | TRBV30
TGTGCCAGCAGTGAGGGGGGCCTACCGGATGGCTACACCTTC | CASSEGGLPDGYTF | NA | NA | TRBJ1-2 | TRBV2
TGTGCCAGCAGCTTGGTTGAGTACCAAGAGACCCAGTACTTC | CASSLVEYQETQYF | NA | many | TRBJ2-5 | TRBV7-9
TGTGCCAGCAGCTTACTGCTGGGGAACCAAGAGACCCAGTACTTC | CASSLLLGNQETQYF | NA | many | TRBJ2-5 | TRBV7-8
TGTGCCAGCAGCTTGGGGCCCCGACTAGTCGGAGAGACCCAGTACTTC | CASSLGPRLVGETQYF | NA | NA | TRBJ2-5 | TRBV5-5
TGTGCCAGCAGCCAGGCTAGCGGGAGGGCCGACGAGCAGTACTTC | CASSQASGRADEQYF | TRBD2 | many | TRBJ2-7 | TRBV14
TGCAGTGCTAGAGATATAGGGGCGCCAGCGTACAATGAGCAGTTCTTC | CSARDIGAPAYNEQFF | NA | few | TRBJ2-1 | TRBV20-1
TGTGCCAGTGTCCGGGACAGCAATTCTGGCTACACCTTC | CASVRDSNSGYTF | TRBD1 | many | TRBJ1-2 | TRBV19
TGTGCCTCCCATAGCCGGGACAGCAACACTGAAGCTTTCTTT | CASHSRDSNTEAFF | TRBD1 | many | TRBJ1-1 | TRBV19
TGTGCCAGCAGTGACCGAGTCCGAGCTAACTATGGCTACACCTTC | CASSDRVRANYGYTF | NA | many | TRBJ1-2 | TRBV2
TGTGCCAGCAGTTACAGGGTGGCAGGGGATAATTCACCCCTCCACTTT | CASSYRVAGDNSPLHF | NA | NA | TRBJ1-6 | TRBV6-5
TGTGCCAGCAGCCCCTGGACAGGGGTAACCTACGAGCAGTACTTC | CASSPWTGVTYEQYF | TRBD1 | many | TRBJ2-7 | TRBV7-8
TGTGCCAGCAGTTTAGTAGGGGGGGTGAACACTGAAGCTTTCTTT | CASSLVGGVNTEAFF | NA | NA | TRBJ1-1 | TRBV6-6
TGTGCCAGCAAAACCAGTCAAGGCTACGAGCAGTACTTC | CASKTSQGYEQYF | NA | many | TRBJ2-7 | TRBV11-2
TGTGCCAGCAGCTCTCGCGGGACAGTCAAAGAGACCCAGTACTTC | CASSSRGTVKETQYF | NA | many | TRBJ2-5 | TRBV5-8
TGCAGCGTTGCTAGGGGGGGTCCCTTGCCAGAGACCCAGTACTTC | CSVARGGPLPETQYF | NA | NA | TRBJ2-5 | TRBV29-1
TGCAGTGCTAGAGTGGCAGGGGTTAAGGCCCTCCACTTT | CSARVAGVKALHF | NA | once | TRBJ1-6 | TRBV20-1
TGTGCCAGCAGACCGATCAATCAGCCCCAGCATTTT | CASRPINQPQHF | NA | many | TRBJ1-5 | TRBV6-1
TGTGCCAGCAGCCTGGGACAGGGCGGGAGCTACACCTTC | CASSLGQGGSYTF | TRBD1 | NA | TRBJ1-2 | TRBV7-2
TGCAGCGTTGAAGTCAACCTAGCGGGAGCCGGGGAGCTGTTTTTT | CSVEVNLAGAGELFF | TRBD2 | many | TRBJ2-2 | TRBV29-1
TGTGCCACCAGCAGACAGGGAATTCGCAATGAGCAGTTCTTC | CATSRQGIRNEQFF | NA | NA | TRBJ2-1 | TRBV15
TGTGCCAGCAGTTTAGAAAACAGGAGGGAAAAACTGTTTTTT | CASSLENRREKLFF | NA | many | TRBJ1-4 | TRBV12-3/TRBV12-4
TGTGCCACCAGCAGAGATCTGGGAACTAATGAAAAACTGTTTTTT | CATSRDLGTNEKLFF | NA | many | TRBJ1-4 | TRBV15
TGTGCCAGTTCCGACAGGGGCAGCTATGGCTACACCTTC | CASSDRGSYGYTF | TRBD1 | many | TRBJ1-2 | TRBV7-6
TGTGCCAGCAGTTCCACCCTAAGGAATCAGCCCCAGCATTTT | CASSSTLRNQPQHF | NA | many | TRBJ1-5 | TRBV6-6
TGCGCCAGCAATAAGGGAGCAGATACGCAGTATTTT | CASNKGADTQYF | NA | few | TRBJ2-3 | TRBV5-1
TGCGCCAGCAGCTTGACCGAGCGGAGCAATGAGCAGTTCTTC | CASSLTERSNEQFF | NA | NA | TRBJ2-1 | TRBV5-1
TGTGCCAGCAGACTTCCCAGAGGGGAAAAACTGTTTTTT | CASRLPRGEKLFF | NA | NA | TRBJ1-4 | TRBV7-9
TGCGCCAGCAGCCCAACCGGGACAGGGGGCTACGAGCAGTACTTC | CASSPTGTGGYEQYF | TRBD1 | many | TRBJ2-7 | TRBV5-1